This TCR beta chain was identified during a study of response to subunit inactivated influenza vaccine. Points from the study as a whole: Authors suggested few new T cells are recruited by each seasonal influenza vaccination.

This clonotype was observed a handful of times. Its antigen remains unidentified. TCRdb used MiXCR to reprocess the RT-PCR reads, holding one entry per CDR3 protein. The data hold around 750,000 distinct CDR3 sequences, with 20% to 25% observed a single time. Source: PBMCs from blood, taken about 5 days after vaccination. This TCR came from a man aged 45-65 years who received an inactivated influenza vaccine.

CDR3 sequence: CASSWDRGFAEQYF. The CDR3 DNA sequence: TGCGCCAGCAGCTGGGACAGGGGGTTTGCCGAGCAGTACTTC. The chain combines TRBV5-1 with TRBJ2-7; TRBD1 matches at 11 bases. Germline trimming cut 3 bases from V and 6 bases from J; bases unmatched to any gene: 5. CDR1 and CDR2 from the germline V gene are SGHRS and YFSETQ. The CDR3 contains 14 residues. Variable domain in full (rest from reference TRBV5-1 and TRBJ2-7): KAGVTQTPRYLIKTRGQQVTLSCSPISGHRSVSWYQQTPGQGLQFLFEYFSETQRNKGNFPGRFSGRQFSNSRSEMNVSTLELGDSALYLCASSWDRGFAEQYFGPGTRLTVT.